Listed below are T cell receptor beta chains from one sample, sequenced in a study of blood T cell repertoires in COVID-19. The table came from immunoSEQ multiplex PCR; TCRdb's copy has only in-frame clones and leaves some out. Of more than 250,000 clones in the sample, 70% to 90% were seen once. Sequencing used peripheral blood. These receptors all come from a man aged 60-69 years who had recovered from COVID-19. Both conserved end residues are part of each CDR3. A D gene is named only where the DNA matches it firmly. Not all rows give a size; the values are once, few, many and, for expanded clones, a class.

V gene: TRBV3-1/TRBV3-2
clone size: -
J gene: TRBJ2-1
D gene: TRBD2
CDR3 protein: CASSRNLAGGPGNEQFF
CDR3 DNA: TGTGCCAGCAGCCGGAATTTAGCGGGAGGGCCTGGTAATGAGCAGTTCTTC

V gene: TRBV10-3
clone size: -
J gene: TRBJ2-7
D gene: TRBD1
CDR3 protein: CAISLGQGSYEQYF
CDR3 DNA: TGTGCCATCAGCCTTGGACAGGGATCCTACGAGCAGTACTTC

V gene: TRBV3-1/TRBV3-2
clone size: -
J gene: TRBJ2-5
D gene: TRBD2
CDR3 protein: CASSHPGGASETQYF
CDR3 DNA: TGTGCCAGCAGCCACCCCGGGGGGGCGTCTGAGACCCAGTACTTC

V gene: TRBV5-3
clone size: -
J gene: TRBJ1-4
D gene: -
CDR3 protein: CARSFLIFGEKLFF
CDR3 DNA: TGTGCCAGAAGCTTCCTAATTTTCGGGGAAAAACTGTTTTTT

V gene: TRBV11-2
clone size: few
J gene: TRBJ1-1
D gene: -
CDR3 protein: CASSLVRGGTEAFF
CDR3 DNA: TGTGCCAGCAGCTTAGTACGGGGTGGCACTGAAGCTTTCTTT

V gene: TRBV28
clone size: -
J gene: TRBJ1-1
D gene: -
CDR3 protein: CASSLGGTAAEAFF
CDR3 DNA: TGTGCCAGCAGTTTAGGGGGGACGGCCGCTGAAGCTTTCTTT

V gene: TRBV15
clone size: -
J gene: TRBJ1-3
D gene: TRBD1
CDR3 protein: CATSTGQGTNTIYF
CDR3 DNA: TGTGCCACCAGCACCGGACAGGGAACAAACACCATATATTTT

V gene: TRBV5-4
clone size: -
J gene: TRBJ1-5
D gene: TRBD1
CDR3 protein: CASSLGTAGNQPQHF
CDR3 DNA: TGTGCCAGCAGCCTAGGGACAGCAGGCAATCAGCCCCAGCATTTT

V gene: TRBV5-4
clone size: -
J gene: TRBJ1-3
D gene: -
CDR3 protein: CASSSERGSGNTIYF
CDR3 DNA: TGTGCCAGCAGCTCGGAGCGGGGCTCTGGAAACACCATATATTTT

V gene: TRBV7-2
clone size: once
J gene: TRBJ2-4
D gene: TRBD1
CDR3 protein: CASSRGQTKNIQYF
CDR3 DNA: TGTGCCAGCAGCAGGGGACAGACCAAAAACATTCAGTACTTC

V gene: TRBV5-4
clone size: -
J gene: TRBJ1-2
D gene: TRBD1
CDR3 protein: CASSSPGQKPLGYGYTF
CDR3 DNA: TGTGCCAGCAGCTCGCCGGGACAGAAACCCCTGGGCTATGGCTACACCTTC

V gene: TRBV4-2
clone size: -
J gene: TRBJ2-5
D gene: -
CDR3 protein: CASSQELSGDTYQETQYF
CDR3 DNA: TGTGCCAGCAGCCAAGAATTAAGCGGGGACACGTACCAAGAGACCCAGTACTTC

V gene: TRBV7-6
clone size: once
J gene: TRBJ2-7
D gene: TRBD2
CDR3 protein: CASSKGLAGMIYEQYF
CDR3 DNA: TGTGCCAGCAGTAAAGGACTAGCGGGAATGATCTACGAGCAGTACTTC

V gene: TRBV5-4
clone size: -
J gene: TRBJ2-7
D gene: TRBD1
CDR3 protein: CASSPPGTGGWNEQYF
CDR3 DNA: TGTGCCAGCAGCCCCCCCGGGACAGGTGGTTGGAACGAGCAGTACTTC

V gene: TRBV19
clone size: -
J gene: TRBJ2-7
D gene: -
CDR3 protein: CASSMPPAYEQYF
CDR3 DNA: TGTGCCAGTAGTATGCCACCAGCCTACGAGCAGTACTTC

V gene: TRBV28
clone size: -
J gene: TRBJ2-7
D gene: TRBD1
CDR3 protein: CASSSSGGTGGLYEQYF
CDR3 DNA: TGTGCCAGCAGTTCGAGCGGGGGGACAGGGGGCCTCTACGAGCAGTACTTC

V gene: TRBV5-1
clone size: -
J gene: TRBJ2-5
D gene: -
CDR3 protein: CASSLAEETQYF
CDR3 DNA: TGCGCCAGCAGCTTGGCAGAAGAGACCCAGTACTTC

V gene: TRBV11-2
clone size: -
J gene: TRBJ2-5
D gene: -
CDR3 protein: CASSLEQPQETQYF
CDR3 DNA: TGTGCCAGCAGCTTAGAACAGCCTCAAGAGACCCAGTACTTC

V gene: TRBV19
clone size: -
J gene: TRBJ1-2
D gene: TRBD1
CDR3 protein: CATQDPGQGVFYGYTF
CDR3 DNA: TGTGCCACCCAAGATCCGGGACAGGGGGTGTTCTATGGCTACACCTTC

V gene: TRBV27
clone size: few
J gene: TRBJ2-2
D gene: -
CDR3 protein: CASAVSGGGNTGELFF
CDR3 DNA: TGTGCCAGCGCAGTTTCCGGCGGCGGGAACACCGGGGAGCTGTTTTTT

V gene: TRBV6-1
clone size: -
J gene: TRBJ2-2
D gene: TRBD2
CDR3 protein: CASSGGLAGATGELFF
CDR3 DNA: TGTGCCAGCAGTGGGGGTCTAGCGGGAGCCACCGGGGAGCTGTTTTTT

V gene: TRBV19
clone size: many
J gene: TRBJ2-1
D gene: TRBD1
CDR3 protein: CASSKTGFMNEQFF
CDR3 DNA: TGTGCCAGTAGTAAGACAGGGTTCATGAATGAGCAGTTCTTC

V gene: TRBV7-8
clone size: -
J gene: TRBJ2-7
D gene: -
CDR3 protein: CASSSLSGQYEQYF
CDR3 DNA: TGTGCCAGCAGCTCGCTTAGTGGACAGTACGAGCAGTACTTC

V gene: TRBV19
clone size: -
J gene: TRBJ2-5
D gene: TRBD1
CDR3 protein: CASSNHRGSETQYF
CDR3 DNA: TGTGCCAGTAGTAACCACAGGGGATCCGAGACCCAGTACTTC

V gene: TRBV5-1
clone size: few
J gene: TRBJ2-1
D gene: TRBD1
CDR3 protein: CASSIGQASYNEQFF
CDR3 DNA: TGCGCCAGCAGCATCGGACAGGCATCCTACAATGAGCAGTTCTTC

V gene: TRBV29-1
clone size: -
J gene: TRBJ1-2
D gene: -
CDR3 protein: CSVVEQVYGYTF
CDR3 DNA: TGCAGCGTTGTTGAGCAGGTATATGGCTACACCTTC

V gene: TRBV6-7
clone size: -
J gene: TRBJ2-3
D gene: TRBD2
CDR3 protein: CASSYRASGERDTQYF
CDR3 DNA: TGTGCCAGCAGTTACCGGGCTAGCGGGGAAAGAGATACGCAGTATTTT

V gene: TRBV5-1
clone size: many
J gene: TRBJ2-5
D gene: -
CDR3 protein: CASSLAATEKETQYF
CDR3 DNA: TGCGCCAGCAGCTTGGCCGCAACAGAAAAAGAGACCCAGTACTTC

V gene: TRBV6-6
clone size: -
J gene: TRBJ1-1
D gene: -
CDR3 protein: CASSPPSPGADTEAFF
CDR3 DNA: TGTGCCAGCAGTCCACCTTCACCGGGTGCGGACACTGAAGCTTTCTTT

V gene: TRBV7-2
clone size: once
J gene: TRBJ2-2
D gene: -
CDR3 protein: CASSSDYPNTGELFF
CDR3 DNA: TGTGCCAGCAGCTCAGACTATCCTAACACCGGGGAGCTGTTTTTT

V gene: TRBV6-5
clone size: -
J gene: TRBJ1-1
D gene: -
CDR3 protein: CASTPERTEAFF
CDR3 DNA: TGTGCCAGCACCCCTGAGAGGACTGAAGCTTTCTTT

V gene: TRBV5-1
clone size: -
J gene: TRBJ2-7
D gene: -
CDR3 protein: CASSLGPGVEQYF
CDR3 DNA: TGCGCCAGCAGCTTGGGGCCCGGGGTCGAGCAGTACTTC

V gene: TRBV4-2
clone size: -
J gene: TRBJ2-4
D gene: -
CDR3 protein: CASSQDKAAQNIQYF
CDR3 DNA: TGTGCCAGCAGCCAAGATAAGGCGGCCCAAAACATTCAGTACTTC